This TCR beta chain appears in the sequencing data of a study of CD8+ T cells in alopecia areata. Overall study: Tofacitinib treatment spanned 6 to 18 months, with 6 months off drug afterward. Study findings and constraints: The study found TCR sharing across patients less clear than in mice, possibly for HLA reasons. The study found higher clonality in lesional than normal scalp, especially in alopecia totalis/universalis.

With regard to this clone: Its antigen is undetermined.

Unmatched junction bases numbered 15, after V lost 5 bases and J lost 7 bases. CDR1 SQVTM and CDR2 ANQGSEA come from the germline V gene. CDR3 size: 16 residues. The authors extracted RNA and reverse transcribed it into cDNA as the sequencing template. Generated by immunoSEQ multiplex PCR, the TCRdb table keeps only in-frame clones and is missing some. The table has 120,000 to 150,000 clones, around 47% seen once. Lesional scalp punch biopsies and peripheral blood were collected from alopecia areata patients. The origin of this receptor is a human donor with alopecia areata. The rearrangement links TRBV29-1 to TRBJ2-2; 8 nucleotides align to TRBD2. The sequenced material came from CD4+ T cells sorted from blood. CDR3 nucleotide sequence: TGCAGCGTTTTCGTGGTATGGCGGGAGGTTCGCGGGGAGCTGTTTTTT. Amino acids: CSVFVVWREVRGELFF.